The 21 T cell receptor beta chains below were found in one sample sequenced in a study of CD8 T cells in Susac syndrome (dated 2019 in TCRdb). Receptors were amplified or captured by the immunoSEQ multiplex PCR assay. RNA was extracted using the RNeasy kit, and about 0.45 to 1 ug of the RNA was reverse transcribed with random hexamers. Starting from the raw public reads, TCRdb applied fastp trimming at Q25, assembled clones with MiXCR and retained in-frame beta chains. Rows merge per CDR3 protein into single entries with the most common DNA and genes. In this sample the table shows around 170,000 distinct CDR3 sequences, around 95% of which occur a single time. The top ten clonotypes cover 0.09% to 0.1% of the sample. The sample was CD4+ T cells from PBMCs. Receptor source: a human donor with Susac syndrome.

The chain carries TRBV3-1 and TRBJ2-7; the D is unclear. Per germline, CDR1 LGHDT and CDR2 YNNKEL (reference sequence). This CDR3 comprises 14 residues. The V end lost 4 bases, the J end lost 3 bases, and 13 bases lay between the germline ends. Here the CDR3 reads CASSRDPRNYEQYF. The CDR3 bases are TGTGCCAGCAGCCGAGATCCTAGGAACTACGAGCAGTACTTC.

V usage is TRBV20-1 and J usage is TRBJ2-1; possibly TRBD1 or TRBD2 for D (6 bases each). The CDR3 runs to 16 residues. CDR1 is DFQATT, CDR2 SNEGSKA, per germline (reference sequence). V lost 6 bases, J lost 4 bases, and 22 bases lay in between. The CDR3: CSARPSGSGAYNEQFF. The CDR3 coding sequence is TGCAGTGCCCGCCCCAGCGGGTCAGGGGCGTACAATGAGCAGTTCTTC.

The rearrangement links TRBV12-3 or TRBV12-4 to TRBJ2-6; weak D call: TRBD1 (6 bases). V lost 5 bases and J lost 3, with 8 bases in between. The CDR3 length is 14 residues. DNA of the CDR3: TGTGCCAGCAGTACAGGGCTTGGGGCCAACGTCCTGACTTTC. It specifies CASSTGLGANVLTF.

The chain joins TRBV30 to TRBJ2-1, with 10 bases that match TRBD2. Germline V gene data show CDR1 as GTSNPN and CDR2 as SVGIG (reference sequence). This CDR3 has 13 residues. Trimming took 3 bases from V and 5 from J; bases not matched to a gene: 1. CDR3 sequence reads: CAWRGLANNEQFF. The CDR3 DNA follows: TGTGCCTGGAGGGGACTAGCGAACAATGAGCAGTTCTTC.

This rearrangement joins TRBV2 to TRBJ2-5, with 8 bases lining up with TRBD1. This CDR3 has 14 residues. Germline V gene sequence: CDR1 SNHLY, CDR2 FYNNEI. V lost 5 bases and J lost 5; bases outside the gene matches: 7. CDR3 DNA: TGTGCCAGCAGTCGTACAGGGGGTCAGGAGACCCAGTACTTC. Encoded protein: CASSRTGGQETQYF.

The gene calls are TRBV28 and TRBJ2-7; no clear D. The CDR3 has 12 residues. Trimming pared 8 bases from V and 9 bases from J, leaving 17 bases between. Germline assignment: CDR1 MDHEN and CDR2 SYDVKM. The CDR3 is CASSEGLSGQYF. Here the CDR3 DNA reads TGTGCCAGCTCCGAAGGGCTGAGTGGGCAGTACTTC.

V and J are TRBV20-1 and TRBJ2-7; a possible D gene is TRBD1 (5 bases). This CDR3 region has 12 residues. Deletions cut 2 bases from V and 8 bases from J, with 13 bases between. CDR1 is DFQATT and CDR2 is SNEGSKA in the germline V gene (reference sequence). DNA for the CDR3: TGCAGTGCTAGAATGGTTCCAGGGCAGCAGTACTTC. It translates to CSARMVPGQQYF.

V is TRBV27 and J is TRBJ2-7; D is perhaps TRBD1 or TRBD2 (6 bases each). Germline assignment: CDR1 MNHEY and CDR2 SMNVEV (reference sequence). The CDR3 length is 15 residues. Trimming removed 8 bases at V and 1 base at J, with 18 bases between. CDR3 residues: CASGRTATGSYEQYF. CDR3 nucleotide sequence: TGTGCCAGCGGGAGGACGGCTACAGGGTCCTACGAGCAGTACTTC.

The chain uses TRBV20-1 and TRBJ2-3; 7 bases agree with TRBD2. The V segment lost 0 bases and the J segment 4 bases; nucleotides outside the gene matches: 4. Germline values: CDR1 DFQATT, CDR2 SNEGSKA (reference sequence). This CDR3 is built from 14 residues. The CDR3 protein is CSARDLRGADTQYF. DNA for the CDR3: TGCAGTGCTAGAGATTTACGGGGGGCAGATACGCAGTATTTT.

The table lists this clonotype with a few counts. The genes are TRBV12-3 or TRBV12-4 and TRBJ1-3; D remains ambiguous. V dropped 1 base and J dropped 0 bases, with 4 bases sitting between them. This CDR3 is built from 14 residues. DNA for the CDR3: TGTGCCAGCAGTTTAGGTAGCTCTGGAAACACCATATATTTT. It codes for CASSLGSSGNTIYF.

J is TRBJ1-5 and V is TRBV6-6; no reliable D call. This CDR3 has 15 residues. Germline V CDR1 and CDR2: MNHNY, SVGAGI (reference sequence). Trimming took off 2 bases at V and 4 bases at J, with 12 bases between the two ends. The CDR3 DNA follows: TGTGCCAGCAGTTACGTTGGGCAGCTGAATCAGCCCCAGCATTTT. This translates into CASSYVGQLNQPQHF.

The chain employs TRBV30 and TRBJ1-1; D unresolved. The germline V gene encodes CDR1 GTSNPN and CDR2 SVGIG (reference sequence). There are 11 residues in the CDR3. With 5 bases removed from V and 1 base from J, the gap between germline ends came to 5 bases. The chain's CDR3 is CAWYQNTEAFF. In DNA, the CDR3 is TGTGCCTGGTACCAGAACACTGAAGCTTTCTTT.

The chain joins TRBV20-1 to TRBJ1-2; 9 bases line up with TRBD1. Trimming removed 2 bases from V and 8 bases from J; junction bases left unmatched: 6. This CDR3 region has 13 residues. CDR1 DFQATT and CDR2 SNEGSKA come from the germline V gene (reference sequence). CDR3 DNA: TGCAGTGCTAGATTACAGGGGGCAGGGGGCTACACCTTC. Translated: CSARLQGAGGYTF.

The chain recombines TRBV11-2 with TRBJ1-1; the match to TRBD1 covers 8 bases. V lost 5 bases and J lost 3; bases outside the gene matches: 8. CDR1 is SGHAT and CDR2 is FQNNGV in the germline V gene. This CDR3 has 15 residues. CDR3 sequence reads: CASSGRQGRDTEAFF. As DNA, the CDR3 is TGTGCCAGCAGCGGTCGACAGGGGAGGGACACTGAAGCTTTCTTT.

This chain uses TRBV4-1 with TRBJ1-5; 9 positions match TRBD1. Germline V gene sequence: CDR1 MGHRA, CDR2 YSYEKL. V shed 4 bases, J shed 0 bases, and the junction held 4 bases outside the gene matches. The CDR3 consists of 16 residues. CDR3: CASSPGQGSSNQPQHF. CDR3 bases: TGCGCCAGCAGCCCCGGACAGGGGTCTAGCAATCAGCCCCAGCATTTT.

The rearrangement links TRBV5-4 to TRBJ1-2; D gene uncertain. V was trimmed by 0 bases and J by 4 bases, leaving 7 bases between them. Germline CDR1 is SGHNT and CDR2 is YYREEE (reference sequence). The CDR3 loop spans 13 amino acids. In nucleotides, the CDR3 is TGTGCCAGCAGCTTGGACGCAAGCTATGGCTACACCTTC. It yields the protein CASSLDASYGYTF.

The rearrangement uses TRBV7-9 and TRBJ1-6; D uncertain. V was trimmed by 5 bases and J by 8 bases, leaving 16 bases between them. The CDR3 extends over 15 amino acids. The germline V gene has CDR1 SEHNR and CDR2 FQNEAQ (reference sequence). The CDR3 protein is CASSEKDGWYSPLHF. CDR3 nucleotide sequence: TGTGCCAGCAGCGAAAAAGACGGTTGGTATTCACCCCTCCACTTT. Variable domain in full (rest from reference TRBV7-9 and TRBJ1-6): DTGVSQNPRHKITKRGQNVTFRCDPISEHNRLYWYRQTLGQGPEFLTYFQNEAQLEKSRLLSDRFSAERPKGSFSTLEIQRTEQGDSAMYLCASSEKDGWYSPLHFGNGTRLTVT.

The rearrangement joins TRBV28 to TRBJ2-7; the D gene could be TRBD1 or TRBD2 (5 bases each). Between the trimmed V and J ends, which lost 5 bases and 5 bases, there was a span of 13 bases. The V gene's germline CDR1 is MDHEN and CDR2 SYDVKM. The CDR3 sequence is 13 residues long. CDR3: CASSPGREHEQYF. The CDR3 DNA reads TGTGCCAGCAGTCCCGGCAGGGAGCACGAGCAGTACTTC.

This CDR3 reads CSVVAGARGYTF. The CDR3 region has the DNA TGCAGCGTTGTAGCTGGGGCCCGTGGCTACACCTTC. The chain carries TRBV29-1 and TRBJ1-2, with a tentative D call TRBD1 (5 bases). Germline V gives CDR1 SQVTM, CDR2 ANQGSEA. CDR3 size: 12 residues. V lost 4 bases and J lost 7, with 13 bases in between.

The chain is built from TRBV5-4 and TRBJ2-1; D is ambiguous. V shed 0 bases and J shed 10 bases, with 5 bases lying between them. CDR1 and CDR2 (germline): SGHNT, YYREEE (reference sequence). CDR3 length equals 11 residues. For the CDR3, the DNA is TGTGCCAGCAGCTTGGAAGTGGAGCAGTTCTTC. Its protein product is CASSLEVEQFF. Combining the CDR3 with reference TRBV5-4 and TRBJ2-1 gives the whole variable domain ETGVTQSPTHLIKTRGQQVTLRCSSQSGHNTVSWYQQALGQGPQFIFQYYREEENGRGNFPPRFSGLQFPNYSSELNVNALELDDSALYLCASSLEVEQFFGPGTRLTVL.

The genes are TRBV23-1 and TRBJ1-2; 7 bases are a match to TRBD1. TRBV23-1 is reported as an ORF; its role is uncertain. Trimming cost V 1 base and J 2 bases; bases outside gene matches: 13. This CDR3 contains 18 residues. For the CDR3, the DNA is TGCGCCAGCAGTCAATTCATTCTCCGGGACAGACAAAACTATGGCTACACCTTC. Translated, it gives CASSQFILRDRQNYGYTF.